This TCR beta chain derives from a study of blood T cell repertoires in COVID-19 (dated by TCRdb to 2019 to 2021). About the investigation overall: The collaborator samples originated in the United States, Italy and Spain and spanned the acute and convalescent phases of COVID-19. The prospective study material was composed of cDNA or gDNA derived from T cells, B-cell-depleted T cells, or PBMCs. Deeply sampled blood TCRbeta repertoires from subjects exposed to, actively infected with, or recovered from COVID-19 were included in the dataset. The repertoires were made available in a free public database intended to serve as a resource for research on the immune response to SARS-CoV-2. Samples were obtained from the ongoing ImmuneRACE study (first 160 participants) and from 1,254 subjects provided by 6 global collaborators. Sample metadata almost always included a de-identified subject ID, COVID-19 status, age in years and sex. Where available, HLA class I and class II types were taken from metadata supplied by the sample provider and were not determined by assay-based typing.

TCRbeta CDR3 regions were amplified from genomic DNA using the immunoSEQ Assay, a bias-controlled multiplex PCR. On the authors' methods: The number of nucleated cells in each sample was estimated from the amplification of reference gene primers within the assay. To quantify the absolute abundance of each unique TCRbeta CDR3 rearrangement, sequence reads were collapsed and filtered. For each sample, productive Simpson clonality was calculated by taking the square root of Simpson's diversity index across productive rearrangements. Not all clones reach the TCRdb copy of this immuneACCESS table, which keeps in-frame sequences only. Checked studies attribute under half of the gap to unresolved V genes and leave the rest unexplained. V, J and clone size derive from that table, while D and trimming were established from the DNA sequence. Across this sample there are 60,000 to 75,000 clones, with 87% seen only once. The ten biggest clones cover about 6.6% of the sample.

A single count supports this clone. Its antigen has not been determined. Base qualities were left out, and no much larger clone turns up one base away. Study-wide conclusions, independent of this receptor: The quantity of clinical and demographic metadata differed by source and by participant and was supplied without curation.

The collaborating institutions used their own protocols to collect whole blood in K2EDTA tubes. For TCRbeta analysis, collaborators shipped samples as frozen whole blood, isolated PBMCs, or DNA extracted from either of those sample types. V and J are truncated by 4 bases and 3 bases respectively, leaving an intervening sequence of 10 bases. The CDR1 and CDR2 encoded by the germline V gene (reference sequence) are SGHNT and YYREEE. CDR3 length: 13 amino acids, cysteine to phenylalanine. Only the CDR3 DNA stays, 39 bases, in frame from base 1. The sequencing input was peripheral blood. The clonotype was recovered from a man aged 45-65 years with active COVID-19. This chain is built from TRBV5-4 and TRBJ1-2; a confident D gene designation cannot be given. The CDR3 corresponds to CASSPEGHYGYTF. The DNA sequence is as follows: TGTGCCAGCAGCCCCGAGGGCCACTATGGCTACACCTTC.